The next 2 T cell receptor beta chains were all read from a single sample in a study of T cells after yellow fever vaccination. TCRdb reprocessed the 5' RACE reads via MiXCR and lists one record per CDR3 protein. The sample shows roughly 500,000 distinct CDR3 sequences, under 25% of them seen only once. Specimen: PBMCs, collected 15 days after the yellow fever booster vaccination. These receptors came from a man aged 30-40 years who received the YFV17D yellow fever vaccine.

The CDR3 region has the DNA TGTGCCAGCAGTATACTGAAGTATGTGAGCGATGAGCAGTTCTTC. Amino acid sequence: CASSILKYVSDEQFF. The V call is TRBV12-3 or TRBV12-4, the J call TRBJ2-1; the D is unclear. V lost 5 bases, J lost 8 bases, and 19 bases lay in between. The CDR3 contains 15 residues.

The chain employs TRBV6-1 and TRBJ2-1, with TRBD2 matching over 14 bases. The length of the CDR3 is 16 residues. CDR1 and CDR2 from the germline V gene are MNHNS and SASEGT. V lost 4 bases and J lost 10; bases outside the gene matches: 9. This chain's CDR3 is CASSGRTSGRIGEQFF. The CDR3 DNA is TGTGCCAGCAGTGGCAGGACTAGCGGGAGGATCGGGGAGCAGTTCTTC.